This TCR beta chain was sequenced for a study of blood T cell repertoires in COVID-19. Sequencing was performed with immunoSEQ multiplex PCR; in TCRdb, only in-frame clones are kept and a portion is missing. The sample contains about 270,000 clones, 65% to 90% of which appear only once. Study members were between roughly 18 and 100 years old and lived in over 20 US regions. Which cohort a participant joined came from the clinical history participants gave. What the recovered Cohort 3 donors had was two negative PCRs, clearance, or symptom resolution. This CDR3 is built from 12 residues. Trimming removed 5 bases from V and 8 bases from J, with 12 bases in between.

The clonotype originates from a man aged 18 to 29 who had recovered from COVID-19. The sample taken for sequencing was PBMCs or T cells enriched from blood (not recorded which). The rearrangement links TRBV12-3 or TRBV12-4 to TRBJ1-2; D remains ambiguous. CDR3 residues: CASSPRRGGYTF. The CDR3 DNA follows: TGTGCCAGCAGTCCTCGACGAGGCGGCTACACCTTC.